The 5 T cell receptor beta chains presented below share a single source sample, sequenced in a study of T-cell reconstitution after alpha-beta-depleted transplantation in children. Unique molecular identifiers were incorporated into the prepared TCRbeta library. TCRdb redid the calling of the PCR reads with MiXCR, one entry per CDR3 protein. The sample shows about 540,000 distinct CDR3 sequences, roughly 27% of them seen only once. This specimen consisted of PBMCs, obtained before TCRalphabeta/CD19-depleted stem cell transplant. The source is a boy in the first two years of life with Wiskott-Aldrich syndrome, due to receive a stem cell transplant.

The rearrangement links TRBV6-5 to TRBJ2-3; D is ambiguous. The germline V and J ends were trimmed by 2 bases and 2 bases, with 11 bases remaining between them. The CDR3 sequence is 15 residues long. Germline-derived CDR1 and CDR2 are MNHEY and SVGAGI. The CDR3 reads CASSYGSGYTDTQYF. DNA for the CDR3: TGTGCCAGCAGTTACGGGTCGGGCTACACAGATACGCAGTATTTT.

This clonotype was counted a few times. The chain recombines TRBV20-1 with TRBJ1-2, with TRBD1 as a possible D gene (6 bases). In germline, CDR1 is DFQATT, CDR2 SNEGSKA (reference sequence). The CDR3 has 15 residues. V lost 6 bases and J 1 base, leaving 18 bases between the germline ends. The CDR3 loop is CSARGDYRDNYGYTF. Written as DNA, the CDR3 is TGCAGTGCAAGGGGGGATTACAGGGATAACTATGGCTACACCTTC.

V usage is TRBV12-3 or TRBV12-4 and J usage is TRBJ1-3; no firm D call. V lost 2 bases and J lost 0, with 14 bases in between. The CDR3 loop spans 17 amino acids. The CDR3 DNA reads as TGTGCCAGCAGTTTAATCTATAGGTTCCTCTCTGGAAACACCATATATTTT. It is translated as CASSLIYRFLSGNTIYF.

This chain links TRBV7-2 with TRBJ1-1; D uncertain. CDR1 and CDR2 from the germline V gene are SGHTA and FQGNSA. Trimming took off 1 base at V and 4 bases at J, with 10 bases between the two ends. The CDR3 loop spans 14 amino acids. The CDR3 protein is CASSLEWLGTEAFF. Here the CDR3 DNA reads TGTGCCAGCAGCTTAGAGTGGTTGGGCACTGAAGCTTTCTTT.

The chain recombines TRBV12-3 or TRBV12-4 with TRBJ2-1; D may be TRBD2 (6 bases). V gave up 6 bases and J gave up 5 bases, with 14 bases separating them. The CDR3 is made up of 14 amino acids. The CDR3 sequence is CASSRTTPNNEQFF. The CDR3 DNA reads TGTGCCAGCAGCCGGACTACTCCTAACAATGAGCAGTTCTTC.